This entry is about one TCR beta chain. Its cognate antigen is unknown. This record comes from a study of tumor-infiltrating lymphocytes in primary liver carcinoma. Study-level information: The yield of productive TCRbeta reads per sample was roughly 3.65 to 8 million and was similar across tissue types.

Blood RNA came from unsorted whole blood; germline DNA was also extracted. Using a constant-region primer together with ProtoScript II reverse transcriptase, TCR beta cDNA was made from about 500 ng of total RNA. A slightly modified ARM-PCR protocol with three nested multiplex PCR rounds produced these TCR beta libraries. The study ran its first two PCR rounds for around 10 cycles each, using TRBV1-TRBV30 forward primers and a C-beta reverse primer. TCRdb used MiXCR to reprocess the multiplex PCR reads, holding one entry per CDR3 protein. Of 300,000 to 400,000 distinct CDR3 sequences listed, approximately 64% were seen once; the top ten hold roughly 6.5%. Per germline, CDR1 SEHNR and CDR2 FQNEAQ (reference sequence). Trimming pared 5 bases from V and 2 bases from J, leaving 19 bases between. CDR3 length: 17 amino acids. Study outcomes and limitations: Researchers did not compare CD4+ and CD8+ repertoires, as samples were bulk unsorted.

The rearrangement uses TRBV7-9 and TRBJ1-5, with D maybe TRBD1 (5 bases). The sequenced sample was peripheral blood. The sequence was collected from a middle-aged man with primary liver carcinoma and hepatitis B virus infection. CDR3 loop: CASSQDGTDCGNQPQHF. The CDR3 coding sequence is TGTGCCAGCAGCCAAGACGGGACGGACTGTGGCAATCAGCCCCAGCATTTT.